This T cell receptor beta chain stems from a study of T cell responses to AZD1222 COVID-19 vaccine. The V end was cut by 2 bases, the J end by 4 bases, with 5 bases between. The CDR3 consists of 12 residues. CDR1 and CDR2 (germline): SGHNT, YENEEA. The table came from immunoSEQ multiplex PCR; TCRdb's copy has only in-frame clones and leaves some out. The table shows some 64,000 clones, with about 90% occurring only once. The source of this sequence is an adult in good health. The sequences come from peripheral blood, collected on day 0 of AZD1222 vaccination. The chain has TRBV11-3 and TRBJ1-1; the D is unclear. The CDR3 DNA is TGTGCCAGCAGCTTAAGGGCCACTGAAGCTTTCTTT. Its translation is CASSLRATEAFF.